Following are 15 T cell receptor beta chains from one sample sequenced in a study of blood T cell repertoires in COVID-19 (dated by TCRdb to 2018 to 2021). Libraries were made using the immunoSEQ multiplex PCR assay. TCRdb carries this immuneACCESS record with in-frame sequences only. Its versions omit some clonotypes, under half of them owing to an unresolved V gene in the studies checked, with the rest unexplained. The sample table lists 120,000 to 150,000 clones, 80% to 90% of them with a count of one. The ten largest clones take up less than 2% of the sample. Sequenced: peripheral blood. The receptors originated from a woman aged 55 to 70 with acute or convalescent COVID-19.

The rearrangement uses TRBV29-1 and TRBJ2-1, with 12 nucleotides matching TRBD2. The CDR3 runs 15 residues. Germline CDR1 SQVTM, CDR2 ANQGSEA. V shed 6 bases and J 7 bases; nucleotides not matched to a gene: 10. Here the CDR3 DNA reads TGCAGCGTCCGAGGACTAGCGGGATTATCGAATGAGCAGTTCTTC. Translation gives CSVRGLAGLSNEQFF.

The rearrangement uses TRBV19 and TRBJ2-2; TRBD1 matches at 9 bases. The germline gives CDR1 LNHDA, CDR2 SQIVND (reference sequence). The CDR3 contains 15 residues. Trimming took 7 bases from V and 5 from J; bases not matched to a gene: 8. The CDR3 reads CASTPRTGVTGELFF. CDR3 in DNA: TGTGCCAGTACCCCCCGGACAGGGGTAACCGGGGAGCTGTTTTTT.

The J gene is TRBJ1-1, the V gene TRBV7-9; no clear D. The CDR3 contains 14 residues. With 3 bases removed from V and 4 bases from J, the gap between germline ends came to 12 bases. The germline CDR1 and CDR2 sequences are SEHNR and FQNEAQ (reference sequence). The CDR3 here is CASSFGEWGTEAFF. CDR3 in DNA: TGTGCCAGCAGCTTCGGGGAGTGGGGCACTGAAGCTTTCTTT.

The rearrangement joins TRBV21-1 to TRBJ1-2. TRBV21-1 is a documented pseudogene. The CDR3 covers 18 residues. The CDR3 bases are TGTGCCAGCAGCAAAGGGAAGGAGGAGATGAACGTCGCTAATGGCTACACCTTC. This sequence encodes CASSKGKEEMNVANGYTF.

The chain joins TRBV21-1 to TRBJ1-4. TRBV21-1 is labeled a pseudogene. The CDR3 loop spans 16 amino acids. As DNA, the CDR3 is TGTGCCAGCAGCAAAGCGGAGTATGCAACTAATGAAAAACTGTTTTTT. Residues: CASSKAEYATNEKLFF.

The gene calls are TRBV5-1 and TRBJ2-6; 7 positions agree with TRBD1. This CDR3 is built from 18 residues. CDR1 is SGHRS and CDR2 is YFSETQ in the germline V gene. With 4 bases clipped from V and 0 bases from J, the junction kept 10 bases outside the gene matches. The CDR3 region has the DNA TGCGCCAGCAGCCCGTGGACAGGCGAAAACTCTGGGGCCAACGTCCTGACTTTC. It specifies CASSPWTGENSGANVLTF.

J is TRBJ1-2 and V is TRBV25-1, with D unresolved. V was shortened by 2 bases and J by 3 bases, with 10 bases between the two germline ends. Germline CDR1 is MGHDK and CDR2 is SYGVNS. This CDR3 has 14 residues. Here the CDR3 DNA reads TGTGCCAGCAGTGAAGCGGGCAAAGACTATGGCTACACCTTC. Translating gives CASSEAGKDYGYTF.

This clone was picked up one time. The rearrangement uses TRBV7-2 and TRBJ2-1; 12 bases agree with TRBD2. The V and J ends lost 6 bases and 5 bases, in that order; junction bases with no gene match: 5. The CDR3 runs 15 residues. Germline CDR1 reads SGHTA; CDR2 reads FQGNSA. CDR3 residues: CASRETSGGNNEQFF. The CDR3 DNA follows: TGTGCCAGCAGGGAGACTAGCGGGGGCAACAATGAGCAGTTCTTC.

This rearrangement joins TRBV9 to TRBJ1-3; 9 bases map to TRBD1. The CDR3 is 14 amino acids. The J segment lost 6 bases and the V segment lost 4 bases, leaving 5 bases of the junction unmatched. Germline CDR1 is SGDLS and CDR2 is YYNGEE. CDR3 in amino acids: CASSSRTGENTIYF. In nucleotides, the CDR3 is TGTGCCAGCAGCTCACGGACAGGGGAAAACACCATATATTTT.

This chain connects TRBV2 to TRBJ1-1; 10 positions agree with TRBD1. The V and J ends lost 2 bases and 5 bases, in that order; junction bases with no gene match: 2. CDR3 size: 14 residues. Per the germline V gene, CDR1 is SNHLY and CDR2 is FYNNEI. The CDR3 here is CASSELGQGTEAFF. As DNA, the CDR3 is TGTGCCAGCAGTGAATTGGGACAGGGGACTGAAGCTTTCTTT. Variable domain in full (rest from reference TRBV2 and TRBJ1-1): EPEVTQTPSHQVTQMGQEVILRCVPISNHLYFYWYRQILGQKVEFLVSFYNNEISEKSEIFDDQFSVERPDGSNFTLKIRSTKLEDSAMYFCASSELGQGTEAFFGQGTRLTVV.

This clone was seen a single time. This chain links TRBV5-6 with TRBJ2-7; no definite D call. This CDR3 spans 13 amino acids. Germline V gene lookup returns CDR1 SGHDT and CDR2 YYEEEE. The V end lost 0 bases, the J end lost 0 bases, and 4 bases lay between the germline ends. Here the CDR3 DNA reads TGTGCCAGCAGCTTGGGGAGCTCCTACGAGCAGTACTTC. Translating it yields CASSLGSSYEQYF.

CDR3 bases: TGTGCCAGCTCTCCAAACAGGGGATCTGGGGCCAACGTCCTGACTTTC. This translates into CASSPNRGSGANVLTF. The chain has TRBV18 and TRBJ2-6, with 7 bases lining up with TRBD1. Germline assignment: CDR1 KGHSH and CDR2 LQKENI. The CDR3 consists of 16 residues. Trimming took 6 bases from V and 1 from J; bases not matched to a gene: 6.

V gene TRBV19 combines with J gene TRBJ1-5; D is unclear. The germline gives CDR1 LNHDA, CDR2 SQIVND (reference sequence). V was cut by 7 bases and J by 5 bases, with 21 bases left in between. CDR3 length: 16 amino acids. CDR3 loop: CASIYSGNPRDQPQHF. The CDR3 bases are TGTGCCAGTATTTATTCTGGAAACCCTCGGGATCAGCCCCAGCATTTT.

The CDR3, as DNA: TGTGCCAGTAGTGGCGGCGGGGGACGGGGTAATCAGCCCCAGCATTTT. It yields the protein CASSGGGGRGNQPQHF. The gene calls are TRBV19 and TRBJ1-5, with D perhaps matching TRBD1 (5 bases). The CDR3 is made up of 16 amino acids. The V gene's germline CDR1 is LNHDA and CDR2 SQIVND (reference sequence). Trimming stripped 5 bases from V and 4 bases from J, with 18 bases between. The entire variable domain, with the rest obtained from reference TRBV19 and TRBJ1-5, is as follows: DGGITQSPKYLFRKEGQNVTLSCEQNLNHDAMYWYRQDPGQGLRLIYYSQIVNDFQKGDIAEGYSVSREKKESFPLTVTSAQKNPTAFYLCASSGGGGRGNQPQHFGDGTRLSIL.

V and J are TRBV5-1 and TRBJ2-3, with TRBD1 as a possible D gene (5 bases). This CDR3 is built from 13 residues. V lost 4 bases to trimming and J lost 5 bases, with 11 bases between them. Germline V gene sequence: CDR1 SGHRS, CDR2 YFSETQ. The CDR3 loop reads CASSTITGDTQYF. The CDR3 region has the DNA TGCGCCAGCAGCACAATCACAGGAGATACGCAGTATTTT.